The T cell receptor (beta chain) described here comes from a study of cytomegalovirus exposure and HLA in healthy donors. Study-level background: Sequencing of about 179 million T cells in an earlier analysis found around 100 million unique TCR beta sequences. Study-level results: Researchers counted around 160 TCR beta chains as cytomegalovirus-associated.

CDR1 is SGHRS and CDR2 is YFSETQ in the germline V gene. The ends lost 4 bases at V and 7 bases at J; junction bases unmatched: 10. The CDR3 length is 14 residues. The PCR employed 60 Vbeta primers together with 13 Jbeta primers. Per the study methods: Later analysis identified tens of millions of unique TCR beta chains, 9 million to 13 million shared. Data came from immunoSEQ multiplex PCR; TCRdb stores just in-frame clones and leaves some out. From that table come the V and J calls and clone size; the DNA was used to work out D and trimming. The sample shows roughly 71,000 clones, 65% to 70% of them seen only once. Comment on this clone: The antigen is unknown.

Sample: PBMCs. This sequence originates from a man in his forties or fifties in good health and CMV-seropositive. The chain links TRBV5-1 to TRBJ1-1; 7 bases are a match to TRBD1. CDR3: CASSPSTGRNEAFF. The CDR3 nucleotides read TGCGCCAGCAGCCCTTCGACAGGGAGGAATGAAGCTTTCTTT.